This is a list of T cell receptor beta chains from one sample in a study of shared clonotypes between healthy human individuals. Only in-frame clones appear in the TCRdb table, and some are missing; sequencing was by immunoSEQ multiplex PCR. The repertoire consists of 2 million to 2.5 million clones, with approximately 93% occurring once and the leading ten covering 0.39%. Sequenced material: naive CD4+ T cells from PBMCs. The receptors shown here come from a man aged 18 to 29 in good health. Some clones in this sample may be carry-over from other donors' samples. CDR3s include the opening cysteine and the closing phenylalanine or tryptophan. D genes are given only for firm matches. Size values are once, few and many counts, or a class for expanded clones, and some rows have none.

TRBV9,-,-,TRBJ2-1,12,CASSVANNEQFF,TGTGCCAGCAGCGTAGCGAACAATGAGCAGTTCTTC
TRBV7-2,-,once,TRBJ1-5,15,CASSLEAGVVLPQHF,TGTGCCAGCAGCTTAGAGGCTGGGGTAGTGCTTCCCCAGCATTTT
TRBV29-1,-,-,TRBJ2-7,15,CSARLVGAAVYEQYF,TGCAGCGCCCGTTTAGTCGGGGCCGCCGTCTACGAGCAGTACTTC
TRBV27,-,-,TRBJ2-7,14,CASSSRQTRYEQYF,TGTGCCAGCAGTTCGCGCCAGACGAGGTACGAGCAGTACTTC
TRBV7-2,-,-,TRBJ2-7,13,CASSLSHSYEQYF,TGTGCCAGCAGCCTCAGCCACTCCTACGAGCAGTACTTC
TRBV6-5,-,-,TRBJ1-6,15,CASSYSQGWGSPLHF,TGTGCCAGCAGTTACTCGCAGGGTTGGGGTTCACCCCTCCACTTT
TRBV5-4,TRBD2,-,TRBJ2-1,15,CASSLSSGRANEQFF,TGTGCCAGCAGCTTGTCTAGCGGGAGGGCTAATGAGCAGTTCTTC
TRBV10-3,TRBD1,-,TRBJ2-1,16,CAISGRQGHAYNEQFF,TGTGCCATCAGTGGGCGACAGGGCCACGCCTACAATGAGCAGTTCTTC
TRBV10-3,TRBD1,-,TRBJ2-2,15,CAIKGDRGPTGELFF,TGTGCCATCAAGGGGGACAGGGGGCCGACCGGGGAGCTGTTTTTT
TRBV7-2,-,-,TRBJ2-2,17,CASSLQGSVANTGELFF,TGTGCCAGCAGCTTACAGGGCAGTGTGGCGAACACCGGGGAGCTGTTTTTT
TRBV19,-,-,TRBJ2-2,13,CATRTDNTGELFF,TGTGCCACCAGGACTGATAACACCGGGGAGCTGTTTTTT
TRBV19,-,-,TRBJ1-2,15,CASSIEGGRGGGYTF,TGTGCCAGTAGTATAGAAGGCGGCAGGGGTGGTGGCTACACCTTC
TRBV30,-,-,TRBJ1-6,13,CAWTGNYNSPLHF,TGTGCCTGGACCGGTAACTATAATTCACCCCTCCACTTT
TRBV29-1,-,-,TRBJ1-2,13,CSVSPGSGDGYTF,TGCAGCGTTTCGCCGGGCTCCGGAGATGGCTACACCTTC
TRBV27,TRBD1,-,TRBJ2-7,15,CASSYTGTGDYEQYF,TGTGCCAGCAGTTACACCGGGACAGGGGATTACGAGCAGTACTTC
TRBV5-6,-,-,TRBJ1-5,14,CASSLQAGKQPQHF,TGTGCCAGCAGCTTGCAGGCAGGGAAGCAGCCCCAGCATTTT
TRBV6-1,-,-,TRBJ1-5,13,CASSGGAPGPQHF,TGTGCCAGCAGTGGTGGGGCCCCGGGGCCCCAGCATTTT
TRBV7-9,-,-,TRBJ2-1,16,CASSLAVRHSYNEQFF,TGTGCCAGCAGCTTAGCGGTGCGACACTCCTACAATGAGCAGTTCTTC
TRBV7-3,-,-,TRBJ2-5,14,CASSLTGVQETQYF,TGTGCCAGCAGCTTAACCGGAGTACAAGAGACCCAGTACTTC
TRBV18,-,-,TRBJ1-2,16,CASSPLAGEFNYGYTF,TGTGCCAGCTCACCACTGGCGGGAGAGTTTAACTATGGCTACACCTTC
TRBV7-2,-,once,TRBJ1-1,13,CASSSQTGAGAFF,TGTGCCAGCAGCTCCCAGACAGGCGCGGGAGCTTTCTTT
TRBV9,-,-,TRBJ2-3,17,CASSETGGRTYTDTQYF,TGTGCCAGCAGCGAGACCGGCGGCAGGACATACACAGATACGCAGTATTTT
TRBV7-9,TRBD1,-,TRBJ2-7,16,CASSPGTGAFTYEQYF,TGTGCCAGCAGCCCCGGGACAGGGGCTTTTACCTACGAGCAGTACTTC
TRBV10-3,TRBD2,-,TRBJ2-3,15,CAITPSGRATDTQYF,TGTGCCATCACTCCTAGCGGGAGGGCCACAGATACGCAGTATTTT
TRBV5-1,TRBD2,-,TRBJ2-1,15,CASSLGAGEANEQFF,TGCGCCAGCAGCTTGGGGGCGGGAGAGGCGAATGAGCAGTTCTTC
TRBV5-1,TRBD2,-,TRBJ2-7,16,CASSLVAGLSSYEQYF,TGCGCCAGCAGCTTGGTAGCGGGGTTAAGCTCCTACGAGCAGTACTTC
TRBV28,TRBD1,once,TRBJ2-3,15,CASSFGTGARDTQYF,TGTGCCAGCAGTTTTGGGACAGGGGCCAGGGATACGCAGTATTTT
TRBV7-6,-,-,TRBJ2-2,13,CASSSRAFGELFF,TGTGCCAGCAGCTCAAGGGCGTTCGGGGAGCTGTTTTTT
TRBV28,-,once,TRBJ2-2,15,CASSPSGGGIGELFF,TGTGCCAGCAGTCCCTCCGGAGGGGGGATCGGGGAGCTGTTTTTT
TRBV28,-,-,TRBJ2-7,16,CASSSPPGTLTYEQYF,TGTGCCAGCAGCTCACCTCCCGGGACACTAACCTACGAGCAGTACTTC
TRBV28,-,-,TRBJ2-7,15,CASSLTDTVEDEQYF,TGTGCCAGCAGTCTCACGGACACTGTGGAGGACGAGCAGTACTTC
TRBV11-2,TRBD2,once,TRBJ2-3,14,CASRLLASTDTQYF,TGTGCCAGCAGGTTACTAGCGTCTACAGATACGCAGTATTTT
TRBV7-9,-,-,TRBJ2-2,14,CASSLAGYTGELFF,TGTGCCAGCAGCTTAGCTGGGTACACCGGGGAGCTGTTTTTT
TRBV27,-,-,TRBJ1-2,14,CASSSNPPIRGYTF,TGTGCCAGCAGTTCCAACCCCCCAATCCGAGGCTACACCTTC
TRBV11-2,TRBD2,once,TRBJ2-5,18,CASSLGRGTSGRLETQYF,TGTGCCAGCAGCTTAGGGCGAGGGACTAGCGGGAGACTTGAGACCCAGTACTTC
TRBV5-1,-,-,TRBJ2-7,17,CASSIERVRLLTYEQYF,TGCGCCAGCAGCATCGAACGTGTCAGGCTCTTAACCTACGAGCAGTACTTC
TRBV7-2,-,-,TRBJ2-5,14,CASSLHRAQETQYF,TGTGCCAGCAGCTTACACAGGGCACAAGAGACCCAGTACTTC
TRBV28,-,-,TRBJ2-7,13,CASSLFWSYEQYF,TGTGCCAGCAGTTTATTTTGGTCCTACGAGCAGTACTTC
TRBV28,-,once,TRBJ2-3,12,CASSLPVDTQYF,TGTGCCAGCAGTTTGCCTGTAGATACGCAGTATTTT
TRBV5-1,-,-,TRBJ2-7,14,CASAIRSGDYEQYF,TGCGCCAGCGCGATCAGGTCCGGCGACTACGAGCAGTACTTC
TRBV2,TRBD1,-,TRBJ2-7,11,CASRAGGEQYF,TGTGCCAGCAGAGCAGGGGGCGAGCAGTACTTC
TRBV10-3,-,-,TRBJ1-5,13,CATLGQLNQPQHF,TGTGCCACCCTAGGGCAGCTTAATCAGCCCCAGCATTTT
TRBV6-1,-,-,TRBJ1-5,15,CASKLEGRFREPQHF,TGTGCCAGCAAGCTTGAGGGACGCTTCAGGGAGCCCCAGCATTTT
TRBV5-1,-,-,TRBJ2-7,12,CASSLSSYEQYF,TGCGCCAGCAGCCTGTCATCCTACGAGCAGTACTTC
TRBV28,TRBD2,once,TRBJ2-1,16,CASTSILAASNNEQFF,TGTGCCAGCACGTCGATACTAGCGGCATCAAACAATGAGCAGTTCTTC
TRBV20-1,-,-,TRBJ2-1,11,CSARRRNEQFF,TGCAGTGCTAGGAGACGGAATGAGCAGTTCTTC
TRBV2,-,once,TRBJ2-5,11,CASSAPETQYF,TGTGCCAGCAGTGCACCAGAGACCCAGTACTTC
TRBV28,-,once,TRBJ2-5,16,CASSFGSVGVGVTQYF,TGTGCCAGCAGTTTTGGGTCGGTGGGCGTTGGGGTGACCCAGTACTTC
TRBV28,TRBD1,-,TRBJ1-5,15,CASARGGTGDQPQHF,TGTGCCAGCGCCCGAGGGGGGACAGGGGATCAGCCCCAGCATTTT
TRBV13,TRBD2,-,TRBJ2-5,16,CASSPGVASGKETQYF,TGTGCCAGCAGCCCCGGGGTTGCTAGCGGAAAAGAGACCCAGTACTTC
TRBV7-8,-,-,TRBJ1-2,14,CASSSPGSNYGYTF,TGTGCCAGCAGCTCCCCAGGGTCCAACTATGGCTACACCTTC
TRBV29-1,-,-,TRBJ2-7,14,CSARRASDSYEQYF,TGCAGCGCTCGTCGGGCTAGCGATTCCTACGAGCAGTACTTC
TRBV5-1,TRBD2,-,TRBJ2-3,15,CASSSRGEYTDTQYF,TGCGCCAGCAGCTCTCGGGGGGAGTACACAGATACGCAGTATTTT